The entry that follows covers one TCR beta chain sequence. Its antigen is currently unknown. This specimen comes from a study of T-cell reconstitution after alpha-beta-depleted transplantation in children. Study-wide points: At the one-year point after transplant, T-cell counts and TCRbeta diversity were found to come mostly from T cells that had been newly produced. For some patients, TCRbeta diversity was high at day 60 because of recipient T cells and thymic progenitors that survived.

This CDR3 comprises 13 residues. In germline, CDR1 is DFQATT, CDR2 SNEGSKA (reference sequence). The V end was cut by 1 base, the J end by 6 bases, with 9 bases between. The TCRbeta library was prepared with unique molecular identifiers. Each CDR3 protein gets one entry after TCRdb re-called the PCR reads with MiXCR. The table shows around 500,000 distinct CDR3 sequences, with approximately 22% occurring only once. V usage is TRBV20-1 and J usage is TRBJ2-2, with no clear D. Here the sequenced sample was PBMCs, mostly from graft donor cells, taken 360 days after TCRalphabeta/CD19-depleted stem cell transplant. This TCR came from a boy in the first two years of life who had a stem cell transplant for acute myeloid leukemia, so the T cells may come from the graft donor. CDR3 amino acids: CSARATVPGELFF. As DNA, the CDR3 is TGCAGTGCTAGAGCGACTGTCCCCGGGGAGCTGTTTTTT.